A selection of T cell receptor beta chains follows, all from one sample in a study of cytomegalovirus exposure and HLA in healthy donors. This table comes from immunoSEQ multiplex PCR, and its TCRdb copy is limited to in-frame clones, with some not included. The profile covers 170,000 or so clones, with approximately 81% appearing a single time and 0.38% taken by the ten largest. The sequenced material came from PBMCs. These receptors were taken from a boy aged 2 to 10 in good health and CMV-seronegative. Each CDR3 is given with its conserved first and last residue. The order of the fields is J gene, D gene, clone size, V gene, CDR3 DNA, CDR3 protein. D genes are given only for firm matches. Expanded clones get a size class; other rows say once, few or many, or leave the size out.

>TRBJ2-5|-|-|TRBV19
TGTGCCAGTAGTATTGACTATGAGACCCAGTACTTC
CASSIDYETQYF
>TRBJ1-5|-|-|TRBV28
TGTGCCAGCAGTTTACGTCTAGGCGGACCCCAGCATTTT
CASSLRLGGPQHF
>TRBJ1-2|TRBD1|-|TRBV11-1
TGTGCCAGCAGCATGACAGGGAGGTATGGCTACACCTTC
CASSMTGRYGYTF
>TRBJ2-7|TRBD2|once|TRBV29-1
TGCAGCGCTCGTAGCGGGAGGGTCTACGAGCAGTACTTC
CSARSGRVYEQYF
>TRBJ1-2|-|-|TRBV4-2
TGTGCCAGCAGCCCGGTGGGAGATAACTATGGCTACACCTTC
CASSPVGDNYGYTF
>TRBJ1-5|TRBD1|few|TRBV4-1
TGCGCCAGCAGCCCTTTTTGGACAGGGGGCAATCAGCCCCAGCATTTT
CASSPFWTGGNQPQHF
>TRBJ1-1|TRBD1|-|TRBV5-1
TGCGCCAGCAGCTTGGTCGGATGGAGGGACAGGGGAATGAACACTGAAGCTTTCTTT
CASSLVGWRDRGMNTEAFF
>TRBJ1-4|TRBD1|-|TRBV5-1
TGCGCCAGCAGCCGGGGACAGGGAGGGGAAAAACTGTTTTTT
CASSRGQGGEKLFF
>TRBJ2-3|TRBD2|-|TRBV13
TGTGCCAGCAGCTCGGAGGGACTAGCGGGAGACGCTAGCACAGATACGCAGTATTTT
CASSSEGLAGDASTDTQYF
>TRBJ1-2|TRBD1|-|TRBV28
TGTGCCAGCAGTTCTCCCTGGGACAGCCTCTATGGCTACACCTTC
CASSSPWDSLYGYTF
>TRBJ2-7|TRBD2|-|TRBV5-1
TGCGCCAGCAGCTTCGGAGCGGGGGAGGTTCCCCGCTCCTACGAGCAGTACTTC
CASSFGAGEVPRSYEQYF
>TRBJ2-2|TRBD2|once|TRBV10-1
TGCGCCAGCAGTGGAGGACTAGCGGAGAACACCGGGGAGCTGTTTTTT
CASSGGLAENTGELFF
>TRBJ2-3|-|-|TRBV19
TGTGCCAGTAGGGATTCTGGTGACACGAATACGCAGTATTTT
CASRDSGDTNTQYF
>TRBJ1-2|-|-|TRBV28
TGTGCCAGCAGTCCCTGGGGTCAGGGAAGCTATGGCTACACCTTC
CASSPWGQGSYGYTF
>TRBJ1-3|-|-|TRBV7-7
TGTGCCAGCAGCCTAACGTCGGAGGGGAGCACCATATATTTT
CASSLTSEGSTIYF
>TRBJ2-7|TRBD2|-|TRBV27
TGTGCCAGCAAAATCGAGCGGGAGATCTACGAGCAGTACTTC
CASKIEREIYEQYF
>TRBJ2-7|-|-|TRBV5-6
TGTGCCAGCAGCTTGGTAGGCCAGGGCACCTACGAGCAGTACTTC
CASSLVGQGTYEQYF
>TRBJ2-5|TRBD1|-|TRBV7-8
TGTGCCAGCAGCTTTAGCAGGGGGCAACAAGAGACCCAGTACTTC
CASSFSRGQQETQYF
>TRBJ2-5|-|once|TRBV4-1
TGCGCCAGCAGCCAAGAGGCGGTGGAGACCCAGTACTTC
CASSQEAVETQYF
>TRBJ2-7|-|-|TRBV25-1
TGTGCCAGCAGTCGATCAGGACTCTCCTACGAGCAGTACTTC
CASSRSGLSYEQYF
>TRBJ2-3|-|-|TRBV11-3
TGTGCCAGCAGCTTATCTAGCAGCACAGATACGCAGTATTTT
CASSLSSSTDTQYF
>TRBJ2-7|-|-|TRBV5-1
TGCGCCAGCAGCTTTTCCCTAGCATCCTCCTACGAGCAGTACTTC
CASSFSLASSYEQYF
>TRBJ2-7|TRBD2|-|TRBV11-2
TGTGCCAGCAGCTTACTAGCGGGAGTTGCCCACGAGCAGTACTTC
CASSLLAGVAHEQYF
>TRBJ2-1|TRBD2|-|TRBV7-9
TGTGCCAGCAGCTTAGACTTAGCGGGAGGACACAATGAGCAGTTCTTC
CASSLDLAGGHNEQFF
>TRBJ1-5|TRBD1|-|TRBV27
TGTGCCAGCAGTTTATGGGCAGGGGGCGGCGATCAGCCCCAGCATTTT
CASSLWAGGGDQPQHF
>TRBJ1-2|-|-|TRBV2
TGTGCCAGCAGAGCTCCCGGGACACCCTATGGCTACACCTTC
CASRAPGTPYGYTF
>TRBJ2-2|-|-|TRBV5-6
TGTGCCAGCAGCTCACTTTCGACAGGAGCGAACACCGGGGAGCTGTTTTTT
CASSSLSTGANTGELFF
>TRBJ2-7|TRBD2|-|TRBV19
TGTGCCAGTTCTAGACTAGCGGGAGGGACCGAGCAGTACTTC
CASSRLAGGTEQYF
>TRBJ2-1|-|-|TRBV7-6
TGTGCCAGCAGCGCGGTTCCAGCCGGTAGTGAGCAGTTCTTC
CASSAVPAGSEQFF